Listed here are 3 T cell receptor beta chains from one sample, sequenced in a study of naive and memory T cell subsets. Two oligonucleotides, mixed equimolar, formed the beta constant-region primer covering TRBC1 and TRBC2. TCRdb recomputed calls from the UMI-ligation and nested PCR reads with MiXCR, one row per CDR3 protein. Here the sample spans under 40,000 distinct CDR3 sequences, 13% being singletons. The sequenced material came from effector memory CD4+ T cells from blood. Documented subset: effector memory, CD45RA- CD27-. The receptors here all came from a human donor in good health.

This clonotype qualifies as large. V gene TRBV5-6 combines with J gene TRBJ2-1, with 7 nucleotides matching TRBD1. The germline V gene encodes CDR1 SGHDT and CDR2 YYEEEE. The CDR3 is made up of 16 amino acids. The junction had 15 bases not matched to a gene; V was cut back by 4 bases and J by 8 bases. The CDR3 DNA reads as TGTGCCAGCAGCCCCGAGACAGGGCTCTTGGGCGATGAGCAGTTCTTC. This gives the protein CASSPETGLLGDEQFF.

This clonotype occurred a few times. J is TRBJ2-7 and V is TRBV12-3 or TRBV12-4, with D uncertain. The CDR3 contains 13 residues. V was cut by 8 bases and J by 1 base, with 12 bases left in between. Here the CDR3 reads CASRPGSSYEQYF. The CDR3 nucleotides read TGTGCCAGCCGCCCCGGATCATCCTACGAGCAGTACTTC.

The chain has TRBV7-2 and TRBJ1-2; D remains unclear. The CDR3 length is 15 residues. Germline V gene data show CDR1 as SGHTA and CDR2 as FQGNSA. Trimming removed 1 base from V and 4 bases from J, with 13 bases in between. The CDR3 DNA reads as TGTGCCAGCAGCTTAGATCGTATCCTAGTCTATGGCTACACCTTC. Residues: CASSLDRILVYGYTF.